This TCR beta chain was sequenced in a study of early T cells in non-severe SARS-CoV-2 infection (dated by TCRdb to 2020 to 2023). Regarding the study in general: TCR sequencing used bulk RNA from unsorted whole blood, so alpha and beta chains could not be paired. Summary of the overall study and its limitations: VDJdb matching was skewed toward anti-spike CD8 responses, so virus-specific expansions were likely underestimated and private and CD4 specificities were missed.

Reading the germline V gene gives CDR1 SGHAT and CDR2 FQNNGV. A total of 13 residues make up the CDR3, ends included. Of the read, only the CDR3 DNA is kept; its 39 bases are in frame from base 1. A distance of 9 bases separates the germline ends of V and J, which lose 0 bases and 6 bases respectively. Receptor amplification or capture employed 5' RACE. The sequencer was a NextSeq 500. To correct for sequencing error and PCR bias, the TCR library protocol tagged individual cDNA molecules with unique molecular identifiers. TCR alpha and beta chains were both sequenced, and the abundances of alpha and beta sequences in each sample were closely correlated with each other. The study's processing was this. Decombinator V4 was used to annotate TCR sequences for V gene, J gene and CDR3. Expanded TCRs were defined as changing significantly between any two time points under a Poisson model with p below 0.0001. TCR abundances were normalised to the total number of TCRs sequenced per sample and expressed as counts per million. TRAV1-2 paired with TRAJ12, TRAJ20 or TRAJ33 defined MAIT TCRs, while TRAV10 paired with TRAJ18 defined iNKT TCRs. VDJdb, accessed 1 November 2021, was searched for CMV, EBV and SARS-CoV-2 annotated TCRs, with TCRs annotated for multiple antigens excluded. TCRdb ran its own pipeline on the public reads, namely fastp trimming at Q25 and MiXCR clone calling, and kept in-frame beta chains. Here each entry gathers all rows of one CDR3 protein and keeps the most common genes and DNA. The V and J calls follow TCRdb's processing rather than the paper's. Counted in this sample were nearly 70,000 distinct CDR3 sequences; approximately 4.5% of them appeared once. The ten largest clones add up to 3.6% of the sample.

A remark on this clonotype: Its antigen is currently not known. A much larger clone is a single base away; this may be a read error. Because it lacks the conserved phenylalanine or tryptophan at the end, this CDR3 is likely a read error.

This was a case-control study nested in a cohort of healthcare workers in London, UK, who had nasopharyngeal swab PCR tests and blood samples taken every week. Healthcare workers were recruited between 23 and 31 March 2020, during the week of the UK lockdown, and were followed weekly for up to roughly 15 weeks. This receptor chain uses TRBV11-2 and TRBJ2-7; the D gene remains uncertain. The receptor was derived from an adult who was a healthcare worker with PCR-confirmed SARS-CoV-2 infection or an uninfected control (not recorded which). The donor label of this sample is uncertain. Sequenced here: whole blood, sampled at baseline. The CDR3 region: CASSLDLNAEQYS. The DNA reads as follows: TGTGCCAGCAGCTTAGATCTCAACGCCGAGCAGTACTCC.